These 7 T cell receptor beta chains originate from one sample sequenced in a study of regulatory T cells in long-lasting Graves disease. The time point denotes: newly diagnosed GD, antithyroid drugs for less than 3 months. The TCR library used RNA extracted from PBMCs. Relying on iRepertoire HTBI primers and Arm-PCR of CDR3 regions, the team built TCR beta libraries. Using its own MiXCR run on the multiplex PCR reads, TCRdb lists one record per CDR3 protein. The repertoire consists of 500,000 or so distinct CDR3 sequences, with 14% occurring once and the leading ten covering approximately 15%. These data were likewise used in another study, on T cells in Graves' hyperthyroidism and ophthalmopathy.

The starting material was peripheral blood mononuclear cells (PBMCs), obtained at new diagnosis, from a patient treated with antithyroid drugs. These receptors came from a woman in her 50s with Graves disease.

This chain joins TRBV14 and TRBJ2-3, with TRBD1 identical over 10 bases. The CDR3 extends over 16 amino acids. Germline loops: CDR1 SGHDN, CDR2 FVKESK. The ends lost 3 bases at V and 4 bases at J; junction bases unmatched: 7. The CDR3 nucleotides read TGTGCCAGCAGCCACAGCCCGGGACAGGGGTCAGATACGCAGTATTTT. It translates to CASSHSPGQGSDTQYF.

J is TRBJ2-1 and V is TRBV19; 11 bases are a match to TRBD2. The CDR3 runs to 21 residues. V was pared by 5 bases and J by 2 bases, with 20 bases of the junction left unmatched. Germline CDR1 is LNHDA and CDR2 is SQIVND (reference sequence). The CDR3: CASSQGAGSTSGDLPYNEQFF. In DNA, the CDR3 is TGTGCCAGTAGTCAGGGGGCCGGATCGACTAGCGGGGACCTGCCCTACAATGAGCAGTTCTTC.

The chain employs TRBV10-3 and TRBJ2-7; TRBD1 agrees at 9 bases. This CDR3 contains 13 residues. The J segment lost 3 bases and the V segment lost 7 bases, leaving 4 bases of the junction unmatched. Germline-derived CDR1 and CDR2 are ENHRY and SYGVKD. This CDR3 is CAITGQGLYEQYF. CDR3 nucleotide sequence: TGTGCCATCACGGGACAGGGCCTCTACGAGCAGTACTTC.

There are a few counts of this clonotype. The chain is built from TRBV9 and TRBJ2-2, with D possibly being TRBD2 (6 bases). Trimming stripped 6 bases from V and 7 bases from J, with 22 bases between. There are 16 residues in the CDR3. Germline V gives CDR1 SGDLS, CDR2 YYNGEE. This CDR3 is CASTPRSGEYGGELFF. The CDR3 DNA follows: TGTGCCAGCACGCCGCGATCGGGAGAATACGGCGGGGAGCTGTTTTTT.

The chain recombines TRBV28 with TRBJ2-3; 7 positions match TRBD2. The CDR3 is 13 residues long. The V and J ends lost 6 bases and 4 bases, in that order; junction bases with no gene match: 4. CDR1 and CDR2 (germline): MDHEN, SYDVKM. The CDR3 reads CASRREIPDTQYF. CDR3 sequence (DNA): TGTGCCAGCAGGCGGGAGATCCCAGATACGCAGTATTTT.

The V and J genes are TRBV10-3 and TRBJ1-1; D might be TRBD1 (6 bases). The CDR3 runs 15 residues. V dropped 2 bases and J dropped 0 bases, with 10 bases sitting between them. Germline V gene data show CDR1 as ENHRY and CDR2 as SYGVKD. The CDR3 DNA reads TGTGCCATCAGTGAGGCGGACAGTTTGAACACTGAAGCTTTCTTT. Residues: CAISEADSLNTEAFF.

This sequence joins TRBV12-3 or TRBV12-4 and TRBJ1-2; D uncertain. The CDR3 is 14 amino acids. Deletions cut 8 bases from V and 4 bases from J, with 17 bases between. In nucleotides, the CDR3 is TGTGCCAGCTCTGGTCTGAGCCCTAGCTATGGCTACACCTTC. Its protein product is CASSGLSPSYGYTF.